This TCR beta chain appears in the sequencing data of a study of blood T cell repertoires in COVID-19. Background on the study: Italy, Spain and the United States were the sources of the convalescent and acute COVID-19 samples.

Per the authors' pipeline: From reference gene primer amplification, estimates of nucleated cell counts were derived. The method was immunoSEQ multiplex PCR; TCRdb's version includes in-frame clones alone and lacks a portion of them. Clonal size and the V and J genes are those of that table, whereas D and trimming came from the DNA. This sample has approximately 140,000 clones, with around 87% found just once. The germline V gene encodes CDR1 SGHKS and CDR2 YYEKEE (reference sequence). V lost 3 bases and J lost 17; bases outside the gene matches: 7. The CDR3 runs 13 residues. V is TRBV5-5 and J is TRBJ1-6; 11 positions agree with TRBD1. The source of this sequence is a woman aged 40 to 50 with acute or convalescent COVID-19. The sequencing input was peripheral blood. The CDR3 protein is CASSSRTGGTVHF. DNA of the CDR3: TGTGCCAGCAGCTCCAGGACAGGGGGCACGGTCCACTTT.